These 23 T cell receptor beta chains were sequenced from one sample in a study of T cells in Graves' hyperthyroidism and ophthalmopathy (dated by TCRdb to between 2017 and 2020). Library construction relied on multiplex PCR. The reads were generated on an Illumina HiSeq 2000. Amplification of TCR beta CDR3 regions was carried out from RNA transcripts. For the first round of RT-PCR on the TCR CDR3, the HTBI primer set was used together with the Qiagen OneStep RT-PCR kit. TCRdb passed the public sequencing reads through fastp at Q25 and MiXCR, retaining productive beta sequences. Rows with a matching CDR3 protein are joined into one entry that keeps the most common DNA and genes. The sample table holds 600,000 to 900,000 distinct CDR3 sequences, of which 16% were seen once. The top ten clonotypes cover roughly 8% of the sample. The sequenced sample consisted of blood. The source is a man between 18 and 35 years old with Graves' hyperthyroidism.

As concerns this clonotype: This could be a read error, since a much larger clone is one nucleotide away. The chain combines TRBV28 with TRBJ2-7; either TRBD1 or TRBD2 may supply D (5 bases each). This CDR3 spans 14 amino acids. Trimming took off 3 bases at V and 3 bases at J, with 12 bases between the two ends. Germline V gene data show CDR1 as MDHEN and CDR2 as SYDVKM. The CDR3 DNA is TGTGCCAGCAGTTTGGTCAGGGAGAGCTACGAGCAGTACTTC. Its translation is CASSLVRESYEQYF. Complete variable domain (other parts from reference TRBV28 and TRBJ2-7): DVKVTQSSRYLVKRTGEKVFLECVQDMDHENMFWYRQDPGLGLRLIYFSYDVKMKEKGDIPEGYSVSREKKERFSLILESASTNQTSMYLCASSLVRESYEQYFGPGTRLTVT.

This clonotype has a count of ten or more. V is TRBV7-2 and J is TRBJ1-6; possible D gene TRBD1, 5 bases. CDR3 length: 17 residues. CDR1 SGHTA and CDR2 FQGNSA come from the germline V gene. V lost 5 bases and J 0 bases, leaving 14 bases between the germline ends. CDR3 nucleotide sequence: TGTGCCAGCAGCGAGGGACCCTTGAGCTCCTATAATTCACCCCTCCACTTT. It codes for CASSEGPLSSYNSPLHF.

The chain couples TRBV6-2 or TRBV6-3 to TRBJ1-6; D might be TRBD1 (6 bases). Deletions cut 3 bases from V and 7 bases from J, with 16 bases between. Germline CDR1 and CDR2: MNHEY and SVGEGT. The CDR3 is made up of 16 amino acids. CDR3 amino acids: CASSYLRGARNSPLHF. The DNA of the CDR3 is TGTGCCAGCAGTTATTTACGGGGGGCGAGGAATTCACCCCTCCACTTT.

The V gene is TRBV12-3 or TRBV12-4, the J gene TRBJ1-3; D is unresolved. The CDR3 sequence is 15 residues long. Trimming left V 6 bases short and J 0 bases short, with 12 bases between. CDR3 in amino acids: CASSRGRISGNTIYF. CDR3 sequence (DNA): TGTGCCAGCAGCCGTGGACGGATCTCTGGAAACACCATATATTTT.

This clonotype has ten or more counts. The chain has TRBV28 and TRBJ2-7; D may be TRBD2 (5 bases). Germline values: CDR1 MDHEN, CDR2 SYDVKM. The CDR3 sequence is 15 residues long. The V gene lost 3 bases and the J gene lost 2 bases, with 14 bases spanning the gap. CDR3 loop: CASSLEVGRAYEQYF. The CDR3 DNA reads TGTGCCAGCAGTTTGGAGGTGGGGAGAGCCTACGAGCAGTACTTC.

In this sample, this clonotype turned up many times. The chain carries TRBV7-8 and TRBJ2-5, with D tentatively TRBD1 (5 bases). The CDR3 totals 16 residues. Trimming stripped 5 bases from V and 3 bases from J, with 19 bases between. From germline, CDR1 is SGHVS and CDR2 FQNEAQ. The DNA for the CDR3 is TGTGCCAGCAGCCACAGGCGATTACTAAGAAAAGAGACCCAGTACTTC. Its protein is CASSHRRLLRKETQYF.

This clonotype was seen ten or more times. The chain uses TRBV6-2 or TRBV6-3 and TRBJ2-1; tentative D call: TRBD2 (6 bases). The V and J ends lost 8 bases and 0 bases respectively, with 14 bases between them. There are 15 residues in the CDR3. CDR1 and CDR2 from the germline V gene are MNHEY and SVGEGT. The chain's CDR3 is CASSYLATSYNEQFF. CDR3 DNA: TGTGCCAGCTCCTACCTAGCGACCTCCTACAATGAGCAGTTCTTC.

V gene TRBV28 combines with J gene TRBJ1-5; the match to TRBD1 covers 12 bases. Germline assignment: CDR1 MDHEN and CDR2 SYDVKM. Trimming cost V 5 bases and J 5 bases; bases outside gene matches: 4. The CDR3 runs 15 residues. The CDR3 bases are TGTGCCAGCAGTCCGGGACAGGGGGCCTATCAGCCCCAGCATTTT. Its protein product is CASSPGQGAYQPQHF.

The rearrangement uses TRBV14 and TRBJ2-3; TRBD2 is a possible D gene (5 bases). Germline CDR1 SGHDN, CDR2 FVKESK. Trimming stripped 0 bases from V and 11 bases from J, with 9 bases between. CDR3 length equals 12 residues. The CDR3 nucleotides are TGTGCCAGCAGCCAAGAGGGTAGCGAGCAGTATTTT. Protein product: CASSQEGSEQYF.

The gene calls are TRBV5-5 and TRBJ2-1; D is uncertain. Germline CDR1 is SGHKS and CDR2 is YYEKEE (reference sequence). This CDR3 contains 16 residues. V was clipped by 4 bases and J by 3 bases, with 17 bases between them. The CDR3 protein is CASSDARVSIYNEQFF. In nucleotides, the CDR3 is TGTGCCAGCAGCGATGCCCGGGTATCAATCTACAATGAGCAGTTCTTC.

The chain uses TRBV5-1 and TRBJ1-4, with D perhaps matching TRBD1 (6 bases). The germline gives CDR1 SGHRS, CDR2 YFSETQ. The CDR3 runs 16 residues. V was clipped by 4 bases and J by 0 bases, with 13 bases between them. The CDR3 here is CASSLGAHTTNEKLFF. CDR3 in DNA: TGCGCCAGCAGCCTGGGGGCCCACACAACTAATGAAAAACTGTTTTTT. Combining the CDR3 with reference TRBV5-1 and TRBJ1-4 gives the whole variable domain KAGVTQTPRYLIKTRGQQVTLSCSPISGHRSVSWYQQTPGQGLQFLFEYFSETQRNKGNFPGRFSGRQFSNSRSEMNVSTLELGDSALYLCASSLGAHTTNEKLFFGSGTQLSVL.

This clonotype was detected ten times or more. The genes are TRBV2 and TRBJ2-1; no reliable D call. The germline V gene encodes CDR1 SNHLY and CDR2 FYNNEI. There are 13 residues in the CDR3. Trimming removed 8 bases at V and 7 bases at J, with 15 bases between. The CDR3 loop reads CASRRPYNNEQFF. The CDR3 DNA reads TGTGCCAGCCGACGCCCTTATAATAATGAGCAGTTCTTC. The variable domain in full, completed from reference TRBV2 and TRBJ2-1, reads EPEVTQTPSHQVTQMGQEVILRCVPISNHLYFYWYRQILGQKVEFLVSFYNNEISEKSEIFDDQFSVERPDGSNFTLKIRSTKLEDSAMYFCASRRPYNNEQFFGPGTRLTVL.

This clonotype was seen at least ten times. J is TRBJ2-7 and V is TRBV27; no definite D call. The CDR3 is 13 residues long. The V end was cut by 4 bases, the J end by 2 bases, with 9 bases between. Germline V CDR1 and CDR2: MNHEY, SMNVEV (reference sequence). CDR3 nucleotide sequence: TGTGCCAGCAGTTCCCTCATTACCTACGAGCAGTACTTC. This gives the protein CASSSLITYEQYF.

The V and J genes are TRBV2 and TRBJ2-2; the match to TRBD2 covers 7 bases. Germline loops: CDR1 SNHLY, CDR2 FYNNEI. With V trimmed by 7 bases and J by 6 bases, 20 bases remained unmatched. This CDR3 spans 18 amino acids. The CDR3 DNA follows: TGTGCCAGCATTGGAACCACGGGGCTTGCGGGAGTCCCCGGGGAGCTGTTTTTT. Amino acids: CASIGTTGLAGVPGELFF.

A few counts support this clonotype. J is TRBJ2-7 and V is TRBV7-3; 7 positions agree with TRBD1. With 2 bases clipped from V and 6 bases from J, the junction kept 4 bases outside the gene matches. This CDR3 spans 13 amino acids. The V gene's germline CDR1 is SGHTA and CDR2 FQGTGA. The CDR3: CASSLSTGVEQYF. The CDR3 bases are TGTGCCAGCAGCTTATCCACAGGGGTCGAGCAGTACTTC.

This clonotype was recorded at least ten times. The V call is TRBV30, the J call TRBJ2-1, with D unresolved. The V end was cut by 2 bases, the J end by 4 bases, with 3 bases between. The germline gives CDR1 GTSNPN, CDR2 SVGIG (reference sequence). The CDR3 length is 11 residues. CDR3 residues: CAWSPYNEQFF. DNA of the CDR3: TGTGCCTGGAGTCCGTACAATGAGCAGTTCTTC.

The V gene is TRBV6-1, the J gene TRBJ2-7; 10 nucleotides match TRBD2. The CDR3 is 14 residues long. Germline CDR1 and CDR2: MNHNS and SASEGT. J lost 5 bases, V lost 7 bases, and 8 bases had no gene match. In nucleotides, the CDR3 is TGTGCCAGCAACTCACTAGCGGGATCCGACGAGCAGTACTTC. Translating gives CASNSLAGSDEQYF.

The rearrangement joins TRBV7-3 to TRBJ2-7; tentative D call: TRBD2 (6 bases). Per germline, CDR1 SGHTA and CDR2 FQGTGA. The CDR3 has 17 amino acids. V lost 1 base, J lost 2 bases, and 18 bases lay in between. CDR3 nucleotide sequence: TGTGCCAGCAGCTTAAGCCCCCTAGGGACTGCTCCCTACGAGCAGTACTTC. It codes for CASSLSPLGTAPYEQYF. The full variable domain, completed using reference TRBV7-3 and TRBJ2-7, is GAGVSQTPSNKVTEKGKYVELRCDPISGHTALYWYRQSLGQGPEFLIYFQGTGAADDSGLPNDRFFAVRPEGSVSTLKIQRTERGDSAVYLCASSLSPLGTAPYEQYFGPGTRLTVT.

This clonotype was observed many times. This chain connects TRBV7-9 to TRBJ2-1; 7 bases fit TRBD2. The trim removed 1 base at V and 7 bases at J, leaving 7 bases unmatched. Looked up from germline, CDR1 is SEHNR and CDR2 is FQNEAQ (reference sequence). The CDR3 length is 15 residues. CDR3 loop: CASSLVMGGRNEQFF. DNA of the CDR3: TGTGCCAGCAGCTTAGTGATGGGAGGGAGGAATGAGCAGTTCTTC.

CDR3 bases: TGTGCCAGTAGTCCCTCCGGACATCGCAATCAGCCCCAGCATTTT. This codes for CASSPSGHRNQPQHF. The chain uses TRBV19 and TRBJ1-5; a weak D match, TRBD1 (5 bases). The CDR3 extends over 15 amino acids. Per germline, CDR1 LNHDA and CDR2 SQIVND (reference sequence). V lost 5 bases and J lost 2, with 13 bases in between.

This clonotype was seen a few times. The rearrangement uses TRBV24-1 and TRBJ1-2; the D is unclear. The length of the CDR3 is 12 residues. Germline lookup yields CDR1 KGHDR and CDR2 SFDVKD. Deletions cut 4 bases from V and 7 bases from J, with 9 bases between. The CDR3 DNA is TGTGCCACCAGTGACGGCGTATTTGGCTACACCTTC. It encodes CATSDGVFGYTF.

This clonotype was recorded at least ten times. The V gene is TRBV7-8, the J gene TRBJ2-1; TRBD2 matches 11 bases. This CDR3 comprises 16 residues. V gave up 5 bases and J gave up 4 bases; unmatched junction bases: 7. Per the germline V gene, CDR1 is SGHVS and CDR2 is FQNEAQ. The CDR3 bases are TGTGCCAGCAGCACACTGACTAGCGGGAAATACAATGAGCAGTTCTTC. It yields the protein CASSTLTSGKYNEQFF.

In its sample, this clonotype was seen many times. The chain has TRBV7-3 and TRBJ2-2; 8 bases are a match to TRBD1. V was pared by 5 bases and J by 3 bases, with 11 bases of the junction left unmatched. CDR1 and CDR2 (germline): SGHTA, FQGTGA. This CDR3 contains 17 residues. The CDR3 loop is CASSRGQGLGDTGELFF. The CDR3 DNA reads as TGTGCCAGCAGCCGAGGACAGGGTCTGGGAGACACCGGGGAGCTGTTTTTT.